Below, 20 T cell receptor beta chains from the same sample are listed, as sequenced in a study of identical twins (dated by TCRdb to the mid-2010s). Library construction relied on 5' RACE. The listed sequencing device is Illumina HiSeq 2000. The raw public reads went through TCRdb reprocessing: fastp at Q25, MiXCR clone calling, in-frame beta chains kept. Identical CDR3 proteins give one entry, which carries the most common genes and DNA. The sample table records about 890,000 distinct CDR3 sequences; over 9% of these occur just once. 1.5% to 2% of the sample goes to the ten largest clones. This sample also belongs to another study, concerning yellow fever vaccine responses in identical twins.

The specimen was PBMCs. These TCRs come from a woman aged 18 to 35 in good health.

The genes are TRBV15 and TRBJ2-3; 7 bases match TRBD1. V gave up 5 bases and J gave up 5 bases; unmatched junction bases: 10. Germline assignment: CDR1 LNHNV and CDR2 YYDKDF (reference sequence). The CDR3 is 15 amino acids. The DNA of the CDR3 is TGTGCCACCAGCGAAGGAGGCCAGGGGGTAGATACGCAGTATTTT. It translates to CATSEGGQGVDTQYF.

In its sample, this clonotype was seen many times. The CDR3 DNA reads TGTGCCAGCAGTTACTCCCCAGCGGCGGGAAACACCATATATTTT. This sequence encodes CASSYSPAAGNTIYF. The chain carries TRBV6-5 and TRBJ1-3; D unclear. The CDR3 spans 15 residues. Germline-derived CDR1 and CDR2 are MNHEY and SVGAGI. With 0 bases removed from V and 4 bases from J, the gap between germline ends came to 10 bases.

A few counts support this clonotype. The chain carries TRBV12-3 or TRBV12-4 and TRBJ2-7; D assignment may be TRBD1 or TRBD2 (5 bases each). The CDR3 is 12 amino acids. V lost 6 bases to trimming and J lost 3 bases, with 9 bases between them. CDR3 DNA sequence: TGTGCCAGCAGAGGGGAGAACTACGAGCAGTACTTC. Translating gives CASRGENYEQYF.

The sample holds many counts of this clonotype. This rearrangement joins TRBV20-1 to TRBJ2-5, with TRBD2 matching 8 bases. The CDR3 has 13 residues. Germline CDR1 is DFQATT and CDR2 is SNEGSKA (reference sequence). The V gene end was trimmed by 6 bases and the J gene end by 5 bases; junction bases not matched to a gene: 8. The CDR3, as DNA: TGCAGTGCGCCGTCGGGGGGGCTGGAGACCCAGTACTTC. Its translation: CSAPSGGLETQYF.

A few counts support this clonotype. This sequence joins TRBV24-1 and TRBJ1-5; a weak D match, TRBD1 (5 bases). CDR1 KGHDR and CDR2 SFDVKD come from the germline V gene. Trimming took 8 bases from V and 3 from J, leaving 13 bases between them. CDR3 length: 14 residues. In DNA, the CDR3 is TGTGCCACCAAGGCCGAGGGGAACAATCAGCCCCAGCATTTT. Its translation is CATKAEGNNQPQHF.

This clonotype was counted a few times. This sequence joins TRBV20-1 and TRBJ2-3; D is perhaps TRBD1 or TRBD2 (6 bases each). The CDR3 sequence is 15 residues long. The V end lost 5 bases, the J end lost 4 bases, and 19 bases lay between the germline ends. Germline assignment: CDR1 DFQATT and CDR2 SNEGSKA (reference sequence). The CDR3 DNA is TGCAGTGCTGTCGACGGGGGCCGAGGGTCAGATACGCAGTATTTT. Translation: CSAVDGGRGSDTQYF.

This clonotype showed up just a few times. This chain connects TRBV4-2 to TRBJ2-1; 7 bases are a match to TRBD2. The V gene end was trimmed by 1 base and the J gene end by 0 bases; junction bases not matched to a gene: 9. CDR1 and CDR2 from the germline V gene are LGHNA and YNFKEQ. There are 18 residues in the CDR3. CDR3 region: CASSQGTQRGPSYNEQFF. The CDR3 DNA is TGTGCCAGCAGCCAAGGGACCCAGCGGGGCCCCTCCTACAATGAGCAGTTCTTC.

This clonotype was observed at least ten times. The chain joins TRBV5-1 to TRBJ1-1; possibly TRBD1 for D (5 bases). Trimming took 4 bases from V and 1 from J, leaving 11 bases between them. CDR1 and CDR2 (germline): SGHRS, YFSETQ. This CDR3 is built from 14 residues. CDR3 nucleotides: TGCGCCAGCAGCGACCCGACAGAGAACACTGAAGCTTTCTTT. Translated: CASSDPTENTEAFF.

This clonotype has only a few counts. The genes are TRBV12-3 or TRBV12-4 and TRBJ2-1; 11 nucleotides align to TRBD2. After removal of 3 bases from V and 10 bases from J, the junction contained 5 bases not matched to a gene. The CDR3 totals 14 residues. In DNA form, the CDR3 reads TGTGCCAGCAGTTTTCCGGGACTAGCGGAGGAGCAGTTCTTC. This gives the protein CASSFPGLAEEQFF.

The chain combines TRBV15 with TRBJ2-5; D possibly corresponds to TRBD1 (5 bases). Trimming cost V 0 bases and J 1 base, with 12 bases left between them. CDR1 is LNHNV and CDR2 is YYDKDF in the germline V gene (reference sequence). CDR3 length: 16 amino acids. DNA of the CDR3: TGTGCCACCAGCAGAGAAGTGTTAACAGGCCAAGAGACCCAGTACTTC. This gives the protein CATSREVLTGQETQYF.

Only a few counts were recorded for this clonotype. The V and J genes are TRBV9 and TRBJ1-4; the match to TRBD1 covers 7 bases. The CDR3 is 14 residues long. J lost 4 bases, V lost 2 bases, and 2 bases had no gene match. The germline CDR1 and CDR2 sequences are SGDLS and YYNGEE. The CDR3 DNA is TGTGCCAGCAGCGTGGGACAGCTTAATGAAAAACTGTTTTTT. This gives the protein CASSVGQLNEKLFF. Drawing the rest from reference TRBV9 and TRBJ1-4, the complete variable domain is DSGVTQTPKHLITATGQRVTLRCSPRSGDLSVYWYQQSLDQGLQFLIQYYNGEERAKGNILERFSAQQFPDLHSELNLSSLELGDSALYFCASSVGQLNEKLFFGSGTQLSVL.

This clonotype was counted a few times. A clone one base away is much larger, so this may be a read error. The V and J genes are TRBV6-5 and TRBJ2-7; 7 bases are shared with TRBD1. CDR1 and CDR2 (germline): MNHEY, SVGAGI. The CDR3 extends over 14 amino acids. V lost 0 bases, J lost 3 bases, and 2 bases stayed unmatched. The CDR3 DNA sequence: TGTGCCAGCAGTTACTCTGGGACAGACTACGAGCAGTACTTC. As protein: CASSYSGTDYEQYF.

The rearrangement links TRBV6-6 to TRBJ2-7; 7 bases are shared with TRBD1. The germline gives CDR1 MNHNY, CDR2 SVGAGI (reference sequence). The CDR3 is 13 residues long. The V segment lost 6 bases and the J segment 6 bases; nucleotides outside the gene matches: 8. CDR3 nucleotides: TGTGCCAGCAGCCCAGGACAGGACCGCGAGCAGTACGTC. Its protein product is CASSPGQDREQYV.

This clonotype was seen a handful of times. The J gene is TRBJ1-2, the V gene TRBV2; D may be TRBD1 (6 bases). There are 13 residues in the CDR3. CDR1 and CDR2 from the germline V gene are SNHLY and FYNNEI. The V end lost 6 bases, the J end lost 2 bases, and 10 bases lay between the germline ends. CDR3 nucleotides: TGTGCCAGCAGCAGGGGACTGAACTATGGCTACACCTTC. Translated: CASSRGLNYGYTF.

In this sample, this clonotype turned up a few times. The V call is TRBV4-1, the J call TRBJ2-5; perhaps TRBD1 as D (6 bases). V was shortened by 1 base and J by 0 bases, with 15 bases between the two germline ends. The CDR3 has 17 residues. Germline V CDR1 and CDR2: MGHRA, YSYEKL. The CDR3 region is CASSQVGLGANQETQYF. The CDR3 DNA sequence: TGCGCCAGCAGCCAAGTCGGTCTGGGGGCGAACCAAGAGACCCAGTACTTC.

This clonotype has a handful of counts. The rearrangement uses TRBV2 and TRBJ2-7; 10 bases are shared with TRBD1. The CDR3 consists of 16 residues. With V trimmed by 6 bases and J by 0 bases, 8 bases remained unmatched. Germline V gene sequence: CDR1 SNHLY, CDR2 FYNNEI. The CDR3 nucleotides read TGTGCCAGCAGCAGGGACAGGGGCGGTAGCTCCTACGAGCAGTACTTC. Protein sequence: CASSRDRGGSSYEQYF.

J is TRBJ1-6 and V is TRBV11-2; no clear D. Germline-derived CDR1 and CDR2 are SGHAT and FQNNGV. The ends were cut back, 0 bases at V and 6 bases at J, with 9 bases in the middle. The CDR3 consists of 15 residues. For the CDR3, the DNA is TGTGCCAGCAGCTTAGAGGGAGGCGTTAATTCACCCCTCCACTTT. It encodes CASSLEGGVNSPLHF.

The CDR3 DNA follows: TGCGCCAGCAGCTTCTCCGGGACAGGGCGTTACAATGAGCAGTTCTTC. It encodes CASSFSGTGRYNEQFF. This chain connects TRBV5-1 to TRBJ2-1; 9 bases agree with TRBD1. The germline gives CDR1 SGHRS, CDR2 YFSETQ. J gave up 4 bases and V 2 bases, and 7 bases lay outside the gene matches. CDR3 size: 16 residues.

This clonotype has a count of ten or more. Here the CDR3 reads CSASLAGGYNEQFF. CDR3 DNA sequence: TGCAGTGCTAGTCTAGCGGGGGGATACAATGAGCAGTTCTTC. The chain recombines TRBV20-1 with TRBJ2-1, with 11 bases identical to TRBD2. This CDR3 comprises 14 residues. Germline trimming cut 3 bases from V and 4 bases from J; bases unmatched to any gene: 2. Germline V gene sequence: CDR1 DFQATT, CDR2 SNEGSKA (reference sequence).

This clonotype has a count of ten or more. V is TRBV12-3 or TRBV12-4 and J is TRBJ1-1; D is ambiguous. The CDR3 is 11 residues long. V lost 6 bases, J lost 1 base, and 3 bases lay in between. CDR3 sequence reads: CASRRNTEAFF. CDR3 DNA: TGTGCCAGCAGACGGAACACTGAAGCTTTCTTT.